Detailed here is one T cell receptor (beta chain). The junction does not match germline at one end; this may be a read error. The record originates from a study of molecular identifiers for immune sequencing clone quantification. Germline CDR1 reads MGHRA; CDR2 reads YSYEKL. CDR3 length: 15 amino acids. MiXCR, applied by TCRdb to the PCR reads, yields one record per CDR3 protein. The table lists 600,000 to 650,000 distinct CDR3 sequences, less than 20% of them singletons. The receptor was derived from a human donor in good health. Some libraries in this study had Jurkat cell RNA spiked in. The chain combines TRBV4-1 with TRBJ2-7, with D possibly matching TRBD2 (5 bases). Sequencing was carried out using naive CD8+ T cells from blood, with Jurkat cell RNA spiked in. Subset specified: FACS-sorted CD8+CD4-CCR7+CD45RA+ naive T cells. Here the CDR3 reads CAGSQEAAATYEQYF. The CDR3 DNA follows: TGCGCCGGCAGCCAAGAGGCAGCGGCTACCTACGAGCAGTACTTC.